Shown below are 5 T cell receptor beta chains from a single sample sequenced in a study of blood T cell repertoires in COVID-19. TCRdb keeps only in-frame clones here, not all; method: immunoSEQ multiplex PCR. Here the sample spans fewer than 350,000 clones, under 90% being singletons. The sequencing sample was made of PBMCs or T cells enriched from blood (not recorded which). These receptors were taken from a man in his 60s who had recovered from COVID-19.

The gene calls are TRBV7-3 and TRBJ2-1; D possibly corresponds to TRBD2 (5 bases). The V gene lost 1 base and the J gene lost 5 bases, with 12 bases spanning the gap. The CDR3 sequence is 15 residues long. Germline V gene data show CDR1 as SGHTA and CDR2 as FQGTGA. The DNA of the CDR3 is TGTGCCAGCAGCTTAAAGGCGGGCTGGGACAATGAGCAGTTCTTC. Residues: CASSLKAGWDNEQFF. Full variable domain (rest looked up from reference TRBV7-3 and TRBJ2-1): GAGVSQTPSNKVTEKGKYVELRCDPISGHTALYWYRQSLGQGPEFLIYFQGTGAADDSGLPNDRFFAVRPEGSVSTLKIQRTERGDSAVYLCASSLKAGWDNEQFFGPGTRLTVL.

The CDR3 reads CASSGRLGANQPQHF. The CDR3 bases are TGTGCCAGCAGCGGCCGTCTGGGGGCCAATCAGCCCCAGCATTTT. The gene calls are TRBV7-2 and TRBJ1-5, with D maybe TRBD1 (6 bases). The germline V gene encodes CDR1 SGHTA and CDR2 FQGNSA. The V end lost 5 bases, the J end lost 3 bases, and 14 bases lay between the germline ends. This CDR3 contains 15 residues.

The gene calls are TRBV5-1 and TRBJ2-1, with a possible D match to TRBD2 (6 bases). The CDR3 runs to 18 residues. V gave up 2 bases and J gave up 0 bases, with 18 bases separating them. Germline V gene sequence: CDR1 SGHRS, CDR2 YFSETQ. CDR3 bases: TGCGCCAGCAGCTTTCTATCCGGGCGGGGCTCCTCCTACAATGAGCAGTTCTTC. Amino acids: CASSFLSGRGSSYNEQFF. The entire variable domain, with the rest obtained from reference TRBV5-1 and TRBJ2-1, is as follows: KAGVTQTPRYLIKTRGQQVTLSCSPISGHRSVSWYQQTPGQGLQFLFEYFSETQRNKGNFPGRFSGRQFSNSRSEMNVSTLELGDSALYLCASSFLSGRGSSYNEQFFGPGTRLTVL.

CDR3 in DNA: TGTGCCAGCAGCAAGGGACTAGCCAATGAGCAGTTCTTC. Protein: CASSKGLANEQFF. The chain is built from TRBV28 and TRBJ2-1; 9 nucleotides line up with TRBD2. CDR3 length: 13 residues. After removal of 6 bases from V and 6 bases from J, the junction contained 3 bases not matched to a gene. Germline V gene sequence: CDR1 MDHEN, CDR2 SYDVKM.

The gene calls are TRBV19 and TRBJ2-3; 7 nucleotides match TRBD2. This CDR3 contains 16 residues. The V and J ends lost 0 bases and 4 bases, in that order; junction bases with no gene match: 7. CDR1 and CDR2 (germline): LNHDA, SQIVND (reference sequence). The CDR3 spells CASSIEGGLGADTQYF. The DNA of the CDR3 is TGTGCCAGTAGTATAGAAGGCGGACTAGGCGCAGATACGCAGTATTTT. Full variable domain (rest looked up from reference TRBV19 and TRBJ2-3): DGGITQSPKYLFRKEGQNVTLSCEQNLNHDAMYWYRQDPGQGLRLIYYSQIVNDFQKGDIAEGYSVSREKKESFPLTVTSAQKNPTAFYLCASSIEGGLGADTQYFGPGTRLTVL.